The present TCR beta chain was sequenced within a study of T-cell reconstitution after alpha-beta-depleted transplantation in children (dated by TCRdb to the mid-2010s). General notes on the study: Using TCR repertoire profiling, the study followed T-cell immune reconstitution in a quantitative way in children after TCRalphabeta/CD19-depleted allogeneic hematopoietic cell transplantation.

Receptors were amplified or captured by PCR. Sequencing instrument: Illumina HiSeq 2500. TCR library preparation used molecular barcoding, with unique molecular identifiers applied to normalize quantification of the TCRbeta repertoire. The public sequencing data were trimmed at Q25 with fastp and processed into clonotypes with MiXCR by TCRdb, which kept only in-frame beta chains. Entries are consolidated by CDR3 protein sequence, retaining the most common genes and DNA. In all, the sample holds 200,000 to 300,000 distinct CDR3 sequences, and 12% of those were seen once. Around 2.5% of the sample is held by the ten biggest clonotypes. The CDR3 holds 14 amino acids from the cysteine to the phenylalanine. Only CDR3 DNA remains: 42 bases, in frame from the first base. Relative to germline, V is missing 6 bases and J is missing 7 bases, with 6 bases of the junction outside any gene match. There are many counts of this clonotype. Its specific antigen is unknown. No per-base quality is available; no much larger clone lies one base away.

The chain is encoded by TRBV12-3 or TRBV12-4 joined to TRBJ2-1; TRBD2 aligns with 10 central bases. The sample was PBMCs from the stem cell graft donor, taken from the stem cell graft. The TCR was taken from a human donor who donated a stem cell graft to a child with acute lymphoblastic leukemia. The DNA is as follows: TGTGCCAGCAGGGCTAGCGGGAGTAAGAATGAGCAGTTCTTC. This sequence encodes CASRASGSKNEQFF.